Listed below are T cell receptor beta chains from one sample, sequenced in a study of preoperative IRX-2 immunotherapy in early breast cancer. TCRdb's copy holds only in-frame clones and misses some; the assay was immunoSEQ multiplex PCR. Counted here are roughly 62,000 clones, roughly 95% occurring once; the ten biggest clones make up approximately 1.8%. The sample was collected from a patient treated with IRX-2 immunotherapy. These receptors came from a human donor with breast cancer. Both conserved end residues are part of each CDR3. The D gene is left open where the match is weak. Rows give clone size only sometimes, using once, few, many, or a class for an expanded clone.

J gene | clone size | V gene | D gene | CDR3 DNA | CDR3 protein
TRBJ2-1 | - | TRBV30 | TRBD2 | TGTGCCTGGAGCGCGGGACTAGCGGGAGGTAGCTCCTACAATGAGCAGTTCTTC | CAWSAGLAGGSSYNEQFF
TRBJ1-1 | - | TRBV6-5 | - | TGTGCCAGCAGCCGACAGGTCCAGGCTGAAGCTTTCTTT | CASSRQVQAEAFF
TRBJ2-1 | - | TRBV9 | TRBD2 | TGTGCCAGCAGCTTTAGCGGGGGGGCGGGTAATGAGCAGTTCTTC | CASSFSGGAGNEQFF
TRBJ2-7 | - | TRBV27 | TRBD1 | TGTGCCAGCAGTTTATACGGGACAGGGGACTACGAGCAGTACTTC | CASSLYGTGDYEQYF
TRBJ2-7 | - | TRBV28 | TRBD2 | TGTGCCAGCAGTTTATTACTAGCGGGGAGCCTTGAGCAGTGCTTC | CASSLLLAGSLEQCF
TRBJ2-5 | - | TRBV10-2 | TRBD1 | TGCGCCACCCAGGGCTACCGGGACAGGTGGAAGACCCAGTACTTC | CATQGYRDRWKTQYF
TRBJ2-1 | - | TRBV27 | TRBD2 | TGTGCCAGCAGTTCACGGACTAGCGGGTATGTAACCTACAATGAGCAGTTCTTC | CASSSRTSGYVTYNEQFF
TRBJ1-2 | - | TRBV7-6 | TRBD1 | TGTGCCAGCAGCAAGGGGGCACTGGGCTATGGCTACACCTTC | CASSKGALGYGYTF
TRBJ1-2 | - | TRBV29-1 | TRBD1 | TGCAGCGTTGAAACCGACAGGGCCTATGGCTACACCTTC | CSVETDRAYGYTF
TRBJ1-5 | - | TRBV7-6 | TRBD1 | TGTGCCAGCAGCTCCCCCGTCCGACAGGGTCGGCAGCCCCAGCATTTT | CASSSPVRQGRQPQHF
TRBJ2-3 | - | TRBV5-1 | TRBD2 | TGCGCCAGCAGCTTAGGCCCTAGCGGGGGGCCGGGCACAGATACGCAGTATTTT | CASSLGPSGGPGTDTQYF
TRBJ1-2 | - | TRBV6-1 | TRBD1 | TGTGCCAGCAGCCCCGGGACAGGGGGAGGCTACACCTTC | CASSPGTGGGYTF
TRBJ1-5 | - | TRBV6-5 | TRBD1 | TGTGCCAGCAGAGAAACAGGGGGCTACAATCAGCCCCAGCATTTT | CASRETGGYNQPQHF
TRBJ1-2 | - | TRBV4-1 | TRBD1 | TGCGCCAGCAGCCAAGTGGGCAGGGGGCAGTACGGTGGTGGCTACACCTTC | CASSQVGRGQYGGGYTF
TRBJ2-2 | - | TRBV5-1 | - | TGCGCCAGCAGCCGATCTGACTTTGGGACCGGGGAGCTGTTTTTT | CASSRSDFGTGELFF
TRBJ1-2 | - | TRBV29-1 | TRBD1 | TGCAGCGCTCCCGGGACAGGGGATTTCTATGGCTACACCTTC | CSAPGTGDFYGYTF
TRBJ2-7 | - | TRBV6-6 | TRBD1 | TGTGCCAGCAATTCTCCGGGACAGACCTACGAGCAGTACTTC | CASNSPGQTYEQYF
TRBJ2-2 | few | TRBV5-8 | TRBD2 | TGTGCCAGCAGCTTGGAGATCCGGCTAGCGGGAACCGGGGAGCTGTTTTTT | CASSLEIRLAGTGELFF
TRBJ2-7 | - | TRBV19 | - | TGTGCCAGTATGGGGGGGCAGAACTACGAGCAGTACTTC | CASMGGQNYEQYF
TRBJ2-7 | once | TRBV4-3 | - | TGCGCCAGCAGAAGACAGGTTAGCTCCTACGAGCAGTACTTC | CASRRQVSSYEQYF
TRBJ1-2 | - | TRBV7-2 | - | TGTGCCAGCAGCTTGGCGGGGAGCCACTATGGCTACACCTTC | CASSLAGSHYGYTF
TRBJ2-3 | - | TRBV28 | - | TGTGCCAGCTCGGAAATACATACGCAGTATTTT | CASSEIHTQYF
TRBJ1-2 | few | TRBV7-2 | - | TGTGCCAGCAGCTTATTTCAGAGCTATGGCTACACCTTC | CASSLFQSYGYTF
TRBJ2-1 | - | TRBV6-4 | TRBD2 | TGTGCCAGCAGTGAATTTGGACTAGCGGGATTCAATGAGCAGTTCTTC | CASSEFGLAGFNEQFF
TRBJ2-5 | - | TRBV28 | - | TGTGCCAGCAGGTCGAGCTCCCCCAACGGAGGGCTCGAGACCCAGTACTTC | CASRSSSPNGGLETQYF
TRBJ1-2 | - | TRBV19 | - | TGTGCCAGTAGGCGGGGGCAGACCTATGGCTACACCTTC | CASRRGQTYGYTF
TRBJ2-5 | - | TRBV5-4 | - | TGTGCCAGCAGCCCTGACCTTTTTAAGACCCAGTACTTC | CASSPDLFKTQYF
TRBJ2-7 | - | TRBV28 | - | TGTGCCAGCGATACAGGGGGGGGCGAGCAGTACTTC | CASDTGGGEQYF